This T cell receptor beta chain was obtained from a study of Ad26.COV2.S vaccination and SARS-CoV-2 variants. The V segment lost 5 bases and the J segment 4 bases; nucleotides outside the gene matches: 3. This CDR3 comprises 15 residues. CDR1 is SNHLY and CDR2 is FYNNEI in the germline V gene. TCRdb's table, derived via immunoSEQ multiplex PCR, lists solely in-frame clones and lacks some. Found here are approximately 450,000 clones, over 75% of them singletons; the top ten hold more than 10%. The treatment was: roughly 20 received Ad26.COV2.S at low or high dose, single or two shots; a few received placebo; per-sample allocation not given. Day 63 after the first injection of vaccine or placebo was the sampling time.

The sample was peripheral blood, taken in a trial of Ad26.COV2.S vaccine versus placebo. J is TRBJ2-5 and V is TRBV2; 14 bases line up with TRBD2. This clonotype originated in a person aged 18-65 years who received the Ad26.COV2.S COVID-19 vaccine or a placebo. The CDR3 nucleotides are TGTGCCAGCAGTCTGACTAGCGGGAGGGGAGAGACCCAGTACTTC. Translation gives CASSLTSGRGETQYF.